This T cell receptor (beta chain) comes out of a study of early T cells in non-severe SARS-CoV-2 infection. TCRdb used MiXCR to reprocess the 5' RACE reads, holding one entry per CDR3 protein. The sample has approximately 97,000 distinct CDR3 sequences, around 14% seen once. The V gene's germline CDR1 is SEHNR and CDR2 FQNEAQ (reference sequence). V lost 5 bases, J lost 6 bases, and 7 bases stayed unmatched. This CDR3 has 15 residues. This clonotype was seen a few times. This TCR was recovered from an adult who was a healthcare worker with PCR-confirmed SARS-CoV-2 infection or an uninfected control (not recorded which). Material: whole blood. This chain uses TRBV7-9 with TRBJ2-1; 10 nucleotides match TRBD1. CDR3 DNA: TGTGCCAGCAGCCGCGGGACAGGGGATCCCAATGAGCAGTTCTTC. Translated, it gives CASSRGTGDPNEQFF.